These 21 T cell receptor beta chains were sequenced from one sample in a study of cytomegalovirus exposure and HLA in healthy donors. PCR was performed using 60 Vbeta and 13 Jbeta primers. The repertoire was sequenced with immunoSEQ multiplex PCR; TCRdb's copy has only in-frame clones and lacks some. Found here are some 90,000 clones, 65% to 80% of them singletons; the top ten hold around 3%. The sample comprised PBMCs. These receptors all come from a man younger than 45 in good health and CMV-seronegative.

V is TRBV6-9 and J is TRBJ1-2; 7 bases align to TRBD1. The CDR3 is 16 amino acids. CDR1 and CDR2 (germline): MNHGY, SVAAGI. Trimming cost V 6 bases and J 7 bases; bases outside gene matches: 17. In DNA form, the CDR3 reads TGTGCCAGCAGCGGCGTATGGGTCAGGGGGTTAGTTGGCTACACCTTC. Protein product: CASSGVWVRGLVGYTF.

The gene calls are TRBV12-5 and TRBJ2-5; 7 bases map to TRBD2. Trimming took 3 bases from V and 4 from J; bases not matched to a gene: 8. Germline CDR1 reads LGHNT; CDR2 reads FRNRAP. The CDR3 spans 15 residues. The DNA of the CDR3 is TGTGCTAGTGGTTTAAACGGGGGGTGGGGAGAGACCCAGTACTTC. Encoded protein: CASGLNGGWGETQYF. The full variable domain, completed using reference TRBV12-5 and TRBJ2-5, is DARVTQTPRHKVTEMGQEVTMRCQPILGHNTVFWYRQTMMQGLELLAYFRNRAPLDDSGMPKDRFSAEMPDATLATLKIQPSEPRDSAVYFCASGLNGGWGETQYFGPGTRLLVL.

Worth noting for this clone: The junction departs from germline at one end; a sequencing error may be responsible. The V and J genes are TRBV27 and TRBJ2-3, with TRBD2 identical over 15 bases. The CDR3 sequence is 13 residues long. The V gene's germline CDR1 is MNHEY and CDR2 SMNVEV (reference sequence). The CDR3: CASSPWTSGGAWF. The CDR3 nucleotides are TGTGCCAGCAGTCCGTGGACTAGCGGGGGGGCATGGTTT.

V gene TRBV5-1 combines with J gene TRBJ2-1, with TRBD2 matching 8 bases. CDR3 size: 15 residues. The J segment lost 2 bases and the V segment lost 3 bases, leaving 4 bases of the junction unmatched. Germline values: CDR1 SGHRS, CDR2 YFSETQ. The DNA of the CDR3 is TGCGCCAGCAGCTCCACTAGCGGTGCCTACAATGAGCAGTTCTTC. As protein: CASSSTSGAYNEQFF. Supplemented by reference TRBV5-1 and TRBJ2-1, the full variable domain reads KAGVTQTPRYLIKTRGQQVTLSCSPISGHRSVSWYQQTPGQGLQFLFEYFSETQRNKGNFPGRFSGRQFSNSRSEMNVSTLELGDSALYLCASSSTSGAYNEQFFGPGTRLTVL.

This CDR3 reads CASGSGGTQYF. CDR3 nucleotide sequence: TGTGCTAGTGGTTCAGGGGGGACCCAGTACTTC. The chain recombines TRBV12-5 with TRBJ2-5; 7 nucleotides line up with TRBD1. V lost 4 bases to trimming and J lost 7 bases; unmatched junction nucleotides: 0. This CDR3 has 11 residues. Per the germline V gene, CDR1 is LGHNT and CDR2 is FRNRAP.

This clone was observed a few times. The chain combines TRBV30 with TRBJ2-3, with TRBD1 matching over 7 bases. V gave up 4 bases and J gave up 0 bases; unmatched junction bases: 7. The germline gives CDR1 GTSNPN, CDR2 SVGIG (reference sequence). The CDR3 runs 15 residues. CDR3 sequence reads: CAWTDREWSTDTQYF. The DNA for the CDR3 is TGTGCCTGGACCGACAGGGAATGGAGCACAGATACGCAGTATTTT.

The chain uses TRBV5-6 and TRBJ2-7, with a tentative D call TRBD2 (5 bases). This CDR3 comprises 16 residues. The germline CDR1 and CDR2 sequences are SGHDT and YYEEEE. Trimming took 0 bases from V and 2 from J, leaving 15 bases between them. In DNA, the CDR3 is TGTGCCAGCAGCTTGGGGGCGGGCTGGGGAACCTACGAGCAGTACTTC. It codes for CASSLGAGWGTYEQYF.

V gene TRBV6-1 combines with J gene TRBJ1-5; D is undetermined. This CDR3 region has 14 residues. CDR1 and CDR2 from the germline V gene are MNHNS and SASEGT. Trimming took 3 bases from V and 3 from J, leaving 9 bases between them. DNA for the CDR3: TGTGCCAGCAGTGAGGTAACAATCAATCAGCCCCAGCATTTT. The encoded protein is CASSEVTINQPQHF.

The chain combines TRBV19 with TRBJ1-2; 7 bases line up with TRBD1. The germline V gene encodes CDR1 LNHDA and CDR2 SQIVND (reference sequence). The CDR3 extends over 15 amino acids. V was clipped by 1 base and J by 4 bases; unmatched bases: 6. CDR3 amino acids: CASSIVGRGSYGYTF. CDR3 in DNA: TGTGCCAGTAGTATAGTGGGCAGGGGGTCCTATGGCTACACCTTC.

The V gene is TRBV7-8, the J gene TRBJ2-1; D is undetermined. This CDR3 is built from 13 residues. Germline V gene sequence: CDR1 SGHVS, CDR2 FQNEAQ. V lost 8 bases to trimming and J lost 1 base, with 9 bases between them. CDR3 in amino acids: CASWQNSYNEQFF. CDR3 DNA sequence: TGTGCCAGCTGGCAGAATTCCTACAATGAGCAGTTCTTC.

The CDR3 sequence is CASSDEGFQPQHF. CDR3 in DNA: TGTGCCAGCAGTGACGAGGGTTTCCAGCCCCAGCATTTT. This chain links TRBV6-1 with TRBJ1-5; no reliable D call. The V end was cut by 3 bases, the J end by 7 bases, with 10 bases between. Germline-derived CDR1 and CDR2 are MNHNS and SASEGT. The CDR3 is made up of 13 amino acids.

This chain uses TRBV7-9 with TRBJ1-1, with D unclear. Germline CDR1 reads SEHNR; CDR2 reads FQNEAQ (reference sequence). This CDR3 spans 14 amino acids. V was shortened by 3 bases and J by 0 bases, with 8 bases between the two germline ends. CDR3 sequence (DNA): TGTGCCAGCAGCTTCCCGACACTGAACACTGAAGCTTTCTTT. Translating it yields CASSFPTLNTEAFF.

The J gene is TRBJ1-5, the V gene TRBV19; a possible D gene is TRBD1 (5 bases). Germline CDR1 reads LNHDA; CDR2 reads SQIVND (reference sequence). The CDR3 is made up of 16 amino acids. V was clipped by 3 bases and J by 1 base, with 13 bases between them. CDR3 protein: CASSIWQGGSNQPQHF. For the CDR3, the DNA is TGTGCCAGTAGTATTTGGCAGGGAGGGAGCAATCAGCCCCAGCATTTT.

V gene TRBV6-6 combines with J gene TRBJ2-4; tentative D call: TRBD2 (6 bases). Trimming left V 2 bases short and J 6 bases short, with 14 bases between. The CDR3 runs to 15 residues. Germline CDR1 reads MNHNY; CDR2 reads SVGAGI (reference sequence). Written as DNA, the CDR3 is TGTGCCAGCAGTTACATCCTGGGACTTCTAAACATTCAGTACTTC. This encodes CASSYILGLLNIQYF.

The gene calls are TRBV2 and TRBJ2-1; 7 bases align to TRBD1. J lost 0 bases, V lost 4 bases, and 9 bases had no gene match. The CDR3 consists of 17 residues. Germline V gives CDR1 SNHLY, CDR2 FYNNEI. The CDR3 is CASSGRVTGSSYNEQFF. The CDR3 DNA follows: TGTGCCAGCAGTGGAAGGGTGACAGGGAGCTCCTACAATGAGCAGTTCTTC. The full variable domain, with the rest looked up from reference TRBV2 and TRBJ2-1, is EPEVTQTPSHQVTQMGQEVILRCVPISNHLYFYWYRQILGQKVEFLVSFYNNEISEKSEIFDDQFSVERPDGSNFTLKIRSTKLEDSAMYFCASSGRVTGSSYNEQFFGPGTRLTVL.

The rearrangement uses TRBV27 and TRBJ1-2; 10 nucleotides align to TRBD1. This CDR3 is built from 17 residues. V lost 2 bases and J lost 4; bases outside the gene matches: 10. Germline CDR1 and CDR2: MNHEY and SMNVEV (reference sequence). CDR3 bases: TGTGCCAGCAGTTTAAGCCGTGGGACAGGGGCGGGCTATGGCTACACCTTC. The encoded protein is CASSLSRGTGAGYGYTF.

The V and J genes are TRBV7-2 and TRBJ1-1, with unresolved D. CDR3 length equals 14 residues. Per the germline V gene, CDR1 is SGHTA and CDR2 is FQGNSA. V was clipped by 1 base and J by 4 bases, with 10 bases between them. DNA for the CDR3: TGTGCCAGCAGCTTAGTCCGATTTAGCACTGAAGCTTTCTTT. It specifies CASSLVRFSTEAFF.

This rearrangement joins TRBV5-6 to TRBJ2-1; the match to TRBD2 covers 7 bases. Per germline, CDR1 SGHDT and CDR2 YYEEEE. The CDR3 covers 18 residues. V trimming: 5 bases; J trimming: 3 bases; junction bases outside the gene matches: 17. In nucleotides, the CDR3 is TGTGCCAGCAGAGGAGCAGGGTCTCGGGACTATTACTACAATGAGCAGTTCTTC. Its translation: CASRGAGSRDYYYNEQFF. Using reference TRBV5-6 and TRBJ2-1 for the parts outside the CDR3, the full variable domain is DAGVTQSPTHLIKTRGQQVTLRCSPKSGHDTVSWYQQALGQGPQFIFQYYEEEERQRGNFPDRFSGHQFPNYSSELNVNALLLGDSALYLCASRGAGSRDYYYNEQFFGPGTRLTVL.

The chain is built from TRBV12-5 and TRBJ2-7; D is unclear. Germline CDR1 reads LGHNT; CDR2 reads FRNRAP. The CDR3 is 12 residues long. Trimming took 1 base from V and 7 from J, leaving 8 bases between them. The CDR3 sequence is CASGLGLGEQYF. The CDR3 DNA sequence: TGTGCTAGTGGTTTGGGACTCGGGGAGCAGTACTTC.

The chain uses TRBV5-1 and TRBJ1-4; no clear D. This CDR3 has 15 residues. Germline CDR1 and CDR2: SGHRS and YFSETQ. Trimming removed 0 bases from V and 3 bases from J, with 9 bases in between. This CDR3 reads CASSLVDGANEKLFF. The CDR3 DNA follows: TGCGCCAGCAGCTTGGTAGACGGGGCTAATGAAAAACTGTTTTTT.

The V gene is TRBV9, the J gene TRBJ2-7, with TRBD1 matching 8 bases. V shed 4 bases and J 4 bases; nucleotides not matched to a gene: 10. This CDR3 contains 15 residues. Per germline, CDR1 SGDLS and CDR2 YYNGEE. DNA for the CDR3: TGTGCCAGCAGCCCCGGACAGGGAGATTTGTACGAGCAGTACTTC. Its protein is CASSPGQGDLYEQYF.